This T cell receptor (beta chain) emerged from a study of T cells after posttransplantation cyclophosphamide. Findings of the study overall: Donor CD8+ memory clones often dominated recipient blood repertoires at later times.

Sampled 1 year posttransplant, controls received myeloablative marrow transplants, methotrexate and a calcineurin inhibitor. CDR1 SGHVS and CDR2 FQNEAQ come from the germline V gene. The trim removed 5 bases at V and 5 bases at J, leaving 14 bases unmatched. This CDR3 has 17 residues. The method was immunoSEQ multiplex PCR; TCRdb's version includes in-frame clones alone and lacks a portion of them. In the table there are 15,000 to 20,000 clones, about 82% of which are singletons. As for this clone: Its antigen is not known.

The V and J genes are TRBV7-8 and TRBJ2-5, with 10 bases fitting TRBD2. This material consisted of PBMCs, taken 441 days after allogeneic stem cell transplant with calcineurin inhibitor and methotrexate. The source is a male patient between 25 and 39 years old who received an allogeneic stem cell transplant from an unrelated donor, was CMV-positive, and had acute and chronic GVHD. Some of the T cells may derive from the graft donor. The CDR3 loop reads CASSLRLSGGADETQYF. CDR3 DNA sequence: TGTGCCAGCAGCCTTCGATTAAGCGGGGGGGCAGATGAGACCCAGTACTTC.